This TCR beta chain was retrieved from a study of HIV-infected patients and healthy controls. Germline V gene data show CDR1 as MDHEN and CDR2 as SYDVKM. V lost 2 bases to trimming and J lost 13 bases, with 8 bases between them. The CDR3 consists of 11 residues. From the 5' RACE reads, TCRdb called clonotypes with MiXCR, one entry per CDR3 protein. The table lists 65,000 to 70,000 distinct CDR3 sequences, about 15% of them singletons. The rearrangement links TRBV28 to TRBJ1-4; unclear D gene. This receptor was obtained from a human donor in good health. The sequencing input was CD4+ T cells from blood. The DNA for the CDR3 is TGTGCCAGCAGTTTAGGGTATTTACTGTTTTTT. Its translation: CASSLGYLLFF.